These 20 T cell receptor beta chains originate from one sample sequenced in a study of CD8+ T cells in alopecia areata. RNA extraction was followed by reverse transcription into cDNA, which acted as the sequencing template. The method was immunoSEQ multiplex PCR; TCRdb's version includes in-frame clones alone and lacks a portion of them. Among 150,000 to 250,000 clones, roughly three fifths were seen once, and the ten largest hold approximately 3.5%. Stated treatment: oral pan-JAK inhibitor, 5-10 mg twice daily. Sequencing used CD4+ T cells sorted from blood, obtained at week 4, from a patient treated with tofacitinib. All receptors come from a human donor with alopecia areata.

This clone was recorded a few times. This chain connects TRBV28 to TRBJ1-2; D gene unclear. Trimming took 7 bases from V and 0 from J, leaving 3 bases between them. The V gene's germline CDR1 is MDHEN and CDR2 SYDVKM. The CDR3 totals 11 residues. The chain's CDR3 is CASIANYGYTF. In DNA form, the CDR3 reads TGTGCCAGCATAGCTAACTATGGCTACACCTTC.

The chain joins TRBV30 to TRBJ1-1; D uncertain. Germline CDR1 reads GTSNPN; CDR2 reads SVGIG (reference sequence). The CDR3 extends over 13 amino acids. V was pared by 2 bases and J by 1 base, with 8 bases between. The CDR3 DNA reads TGTGCCTGGAGTCAGGTGAAGAACACTGAAGCTTTCTTT. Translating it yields CAWSQVKNTEAFF.

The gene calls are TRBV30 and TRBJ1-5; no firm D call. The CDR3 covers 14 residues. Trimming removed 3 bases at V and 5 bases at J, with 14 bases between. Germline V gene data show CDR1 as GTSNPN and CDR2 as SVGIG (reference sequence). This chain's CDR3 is CAWSRRSGDQPQHF. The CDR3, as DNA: TGTGCCTGGAGCAGAAGATCAGGAGATCAGCCCCAGCATTTT.

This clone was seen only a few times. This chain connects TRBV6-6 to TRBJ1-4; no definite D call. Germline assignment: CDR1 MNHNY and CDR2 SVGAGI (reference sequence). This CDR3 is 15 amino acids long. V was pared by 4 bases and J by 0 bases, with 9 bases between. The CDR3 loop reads CASSFGPATNEKLFF. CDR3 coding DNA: TGTGCCAGCAGTTTTGGGCCAGCAACTAATGAAAAACTGTTTTTT.

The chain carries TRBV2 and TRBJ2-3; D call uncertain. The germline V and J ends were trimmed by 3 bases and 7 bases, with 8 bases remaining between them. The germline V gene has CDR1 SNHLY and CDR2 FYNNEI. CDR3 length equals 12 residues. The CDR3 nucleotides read TGTGCCAGCAGTGACGCCTCGCATACGCAGTATTTT. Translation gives CASSDASHTQYF. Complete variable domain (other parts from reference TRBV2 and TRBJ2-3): EPEVTQTPSHQVTQMGQEVILRCVPISNHLYFYWYRQILGQKVEFLVSFYNNEISEKSEIFDDQFSVERPDGSNFTLKIRSTKLEDSAMYFCASSDASHTQYFGPGTRLTVL.

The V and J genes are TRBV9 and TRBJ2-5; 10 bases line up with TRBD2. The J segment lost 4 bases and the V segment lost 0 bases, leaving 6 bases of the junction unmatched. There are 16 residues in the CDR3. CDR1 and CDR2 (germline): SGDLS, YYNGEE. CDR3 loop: CASSVGRAGGLETQYF. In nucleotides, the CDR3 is TGTGCCAGCAGCGTAGGACGAGCGGGGGGGTTAGAGACCCAGTACTTC.

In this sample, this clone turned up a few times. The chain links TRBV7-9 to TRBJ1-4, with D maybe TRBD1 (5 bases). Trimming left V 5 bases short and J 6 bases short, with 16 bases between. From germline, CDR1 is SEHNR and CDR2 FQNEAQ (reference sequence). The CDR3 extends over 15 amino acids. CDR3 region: CASSEDSLGDEKLFF. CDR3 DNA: TGTGCCAGCAGCGAAGACAGTTTGGGGGATGAAAAACTGTTTTTT.

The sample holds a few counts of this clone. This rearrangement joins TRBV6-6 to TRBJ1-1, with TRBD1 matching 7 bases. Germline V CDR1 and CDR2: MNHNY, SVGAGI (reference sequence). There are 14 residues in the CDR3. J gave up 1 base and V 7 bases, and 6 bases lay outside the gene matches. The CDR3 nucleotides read TGTGCCAGCAAGCCGGGACAGCCGAACACTGAAGCTTTCTTT. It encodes CASKPGQPNTEAFF.

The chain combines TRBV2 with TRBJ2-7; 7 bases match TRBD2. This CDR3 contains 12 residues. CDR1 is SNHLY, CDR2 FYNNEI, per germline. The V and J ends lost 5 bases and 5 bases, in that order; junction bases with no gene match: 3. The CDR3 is CASSLGGNEQYF. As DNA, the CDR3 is TGTGCCAGCAGTCTGGGGGGGAACGAGCAGTACTTC.

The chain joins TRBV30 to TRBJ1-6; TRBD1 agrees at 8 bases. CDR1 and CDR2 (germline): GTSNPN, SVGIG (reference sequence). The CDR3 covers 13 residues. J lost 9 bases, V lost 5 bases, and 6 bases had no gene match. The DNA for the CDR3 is TGTGCCTGGGTGACAGGGGCAAGTTCACCCCTCCACTTT. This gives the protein CAWVTGASSPLHF. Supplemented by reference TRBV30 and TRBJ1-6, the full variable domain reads SQTIHQWPATLVQPVGSPLSLECTVEGTSNPNLYWYRQAAGRGLQLLFYSVGIGQISSEVPQNLSASRPQDRQFILSSKKLLLSDSGFYLCAWVTGASSPLHFGNGTRLTVT.

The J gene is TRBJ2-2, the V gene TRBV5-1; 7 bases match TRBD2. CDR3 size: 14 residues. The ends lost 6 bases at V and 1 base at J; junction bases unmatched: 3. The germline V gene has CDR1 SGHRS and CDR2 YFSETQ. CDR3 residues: CASTPSGNTGELFF. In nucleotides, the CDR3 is TGCGCCAGCACTCCTAGCGGGAACACCGGGGAGCTGTTTTTT.

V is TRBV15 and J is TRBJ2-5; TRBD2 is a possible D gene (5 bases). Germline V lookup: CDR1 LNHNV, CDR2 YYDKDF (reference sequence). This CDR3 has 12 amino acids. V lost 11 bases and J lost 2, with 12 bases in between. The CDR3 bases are TGTGCCTCTAGCCCAGGTCAAGAGACCCAGTACTTC. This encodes CASSPGQETQYF.

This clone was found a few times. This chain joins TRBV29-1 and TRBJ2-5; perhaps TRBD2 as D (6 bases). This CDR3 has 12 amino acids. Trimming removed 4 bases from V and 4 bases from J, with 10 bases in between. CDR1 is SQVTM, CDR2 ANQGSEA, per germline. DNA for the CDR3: TGCAGCGTTGTTCGGGGGACAGAGACCCAGTACTTC. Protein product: CSVVRGTETQYF.

CDR3 nucleotides: TGTGCCAGCAGTTTATGGGAACCCCTGGGAGGCGGTGGCTACACCTTC. Translated, it gives CASSLWEPLGGGGYTF. The genes are TRBV28 and TRBJ1-2; no reliable D call. Germline V gene sequence: CDR1 MDHEN, CDR2 SYDVKM. V dropped 0 bases and J dropped 7 bases, with 18 bases sitting between them. CDR3 length equals 16 residues.

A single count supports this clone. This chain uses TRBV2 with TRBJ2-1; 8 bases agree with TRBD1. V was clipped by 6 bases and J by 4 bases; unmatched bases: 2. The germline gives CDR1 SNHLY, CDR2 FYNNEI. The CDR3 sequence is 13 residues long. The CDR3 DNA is TGTGCCAGCAGGGGACAGGTTTACAATGAGCAGTTCTTC. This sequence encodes CASRGQVYNEQFF.

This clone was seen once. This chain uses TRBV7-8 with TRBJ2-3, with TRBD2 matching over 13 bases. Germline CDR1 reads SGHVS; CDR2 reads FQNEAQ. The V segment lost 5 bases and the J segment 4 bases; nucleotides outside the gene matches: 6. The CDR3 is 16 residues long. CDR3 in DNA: TGTGCCAGCAGCATACTAGCGGGGGGGAGTCCAGATACGCAGTATTTT. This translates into CASSILAGGSPDTQYF.

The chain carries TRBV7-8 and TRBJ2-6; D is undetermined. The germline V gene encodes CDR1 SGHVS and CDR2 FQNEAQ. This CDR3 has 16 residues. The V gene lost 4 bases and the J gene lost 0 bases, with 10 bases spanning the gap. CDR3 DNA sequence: TGTGCCAGCAGCTCCAAACAGTTCTCTGGGGCCAACGTCCTGACTTTC. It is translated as CASSSKQFSGANVLTF.

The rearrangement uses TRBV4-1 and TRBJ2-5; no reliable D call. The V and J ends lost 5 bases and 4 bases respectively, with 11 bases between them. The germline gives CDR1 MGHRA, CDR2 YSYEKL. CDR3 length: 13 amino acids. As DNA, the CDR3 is TGCGCCAGCAGCGGAAGGGCCCTAGAGACCCAGTACTTC. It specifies CASSGRALETQYF.

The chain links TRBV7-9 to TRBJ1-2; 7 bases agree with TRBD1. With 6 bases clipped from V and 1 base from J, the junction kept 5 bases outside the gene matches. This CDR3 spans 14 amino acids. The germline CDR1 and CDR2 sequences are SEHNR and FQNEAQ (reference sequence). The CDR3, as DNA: TGTGCCAGCAGGCCGGGACAGAGTAACTATGGCTACACCTTC. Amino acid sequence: CASRPGQSNYGYTF.

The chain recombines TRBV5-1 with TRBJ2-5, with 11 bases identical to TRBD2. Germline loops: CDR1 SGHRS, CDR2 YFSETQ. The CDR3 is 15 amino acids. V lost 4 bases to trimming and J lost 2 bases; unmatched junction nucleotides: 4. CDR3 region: CASSKGTSGQETQYF. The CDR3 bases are TGCGCCAGCAGCAAAGGGACTAGCGGACAAGAGACCCAGTACTTC.